This T cell receptor beta chain derives from a study of graft-versus-host responses after intestinal transplantation. Study-level information: Anti-thymocyte globulin induction, then tacrolimus and steroids for about 3 years, went to all recipients. Study findings and constraints: In recipient marrow, GvH clones were found, and some appeared first in ileum or blood.

Measured with immunoSEQ multiplex PCR; TCRdb has only the in-frame clones, and not every one. Of some 90,000 clones listed, roughly 89% were seen once; the top ten hold roughly 0.31%. V trimming: 3 bases; J trimming: 9 bases; junction bases outside the gene matches: 12. This CDR3 has 16 amino acids. Looked up from germline, CDR1 is SGHTA and CDR2 is FQGNSA. This clone came up once. Its antigen is unknown. The clonotype comes from a human donor who received an intestinal transplant. The gene calls are TRBV7-2 and TRBJ2-1, with 9 bases identical to TRBD1. The sample consisted of unstimulated CD4+ T cells sorted from spleen or lymph node cells, taken before intestinal transplant. CDR3 in DNA: TGTGCCAGCAGCTTTGGCCCGGACAGGGGAGGAAGTGAGCAGTTCTTC. Amino acid sequence: CASSFGPDRGGSEQFF.